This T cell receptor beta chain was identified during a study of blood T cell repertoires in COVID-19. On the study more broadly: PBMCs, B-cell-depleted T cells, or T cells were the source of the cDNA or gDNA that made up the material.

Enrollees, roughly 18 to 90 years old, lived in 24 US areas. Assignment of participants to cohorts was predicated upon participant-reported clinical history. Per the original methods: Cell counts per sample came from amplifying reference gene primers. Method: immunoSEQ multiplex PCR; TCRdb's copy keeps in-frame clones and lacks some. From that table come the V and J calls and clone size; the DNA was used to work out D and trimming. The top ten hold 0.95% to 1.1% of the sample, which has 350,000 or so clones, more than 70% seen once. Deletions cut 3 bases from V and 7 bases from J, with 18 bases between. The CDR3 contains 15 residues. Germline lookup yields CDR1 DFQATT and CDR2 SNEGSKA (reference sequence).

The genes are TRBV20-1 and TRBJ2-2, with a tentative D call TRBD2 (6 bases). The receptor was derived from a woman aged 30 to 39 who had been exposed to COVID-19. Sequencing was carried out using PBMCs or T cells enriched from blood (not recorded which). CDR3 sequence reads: CSASFSAGTVGELFF. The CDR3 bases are TGCAGTGCTAGTTTCTCTGCGGGGACGGTCGGGGAGCTGTTTTTT.